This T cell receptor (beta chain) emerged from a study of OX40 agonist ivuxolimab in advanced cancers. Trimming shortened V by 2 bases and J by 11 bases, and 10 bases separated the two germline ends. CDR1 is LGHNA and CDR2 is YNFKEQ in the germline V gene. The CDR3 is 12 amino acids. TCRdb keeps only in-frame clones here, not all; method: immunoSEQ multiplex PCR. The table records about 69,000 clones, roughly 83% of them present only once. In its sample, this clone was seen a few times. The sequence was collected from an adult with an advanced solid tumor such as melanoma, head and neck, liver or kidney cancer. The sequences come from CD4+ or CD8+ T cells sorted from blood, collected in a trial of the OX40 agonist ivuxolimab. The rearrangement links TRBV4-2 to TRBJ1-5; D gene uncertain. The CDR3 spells CASSQTSGTQHF. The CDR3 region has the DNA TGTGCCAGCAGCCAAACTTCCGGTACCCAGCATTTT.